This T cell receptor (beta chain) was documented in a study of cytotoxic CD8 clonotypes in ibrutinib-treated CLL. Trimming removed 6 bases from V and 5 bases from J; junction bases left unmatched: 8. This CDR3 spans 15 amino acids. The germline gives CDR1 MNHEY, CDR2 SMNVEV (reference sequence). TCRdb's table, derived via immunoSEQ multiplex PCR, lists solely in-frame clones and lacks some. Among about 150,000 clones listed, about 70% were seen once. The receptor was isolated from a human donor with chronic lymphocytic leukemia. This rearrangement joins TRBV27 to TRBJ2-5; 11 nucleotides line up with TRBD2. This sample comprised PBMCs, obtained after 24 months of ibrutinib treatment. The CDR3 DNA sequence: TGTGCCAGCAGCCCCTCCAGACTAGCGGGGGAGACCCAGTACTTC. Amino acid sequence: CASSPSRLAGETQYF.